This T cell receptor (beta chain) was sequenced in a study of blood T cells in healthy people across ages. This clonotype was seen a handful of times. Antigen: not known. General study points: TCR beta diversity, measured per million T cells, fell in a roughly linear way with age. Naive and antigen-experienced cells could not be conclusively compared, given unsorted PBMCs.

V lost 6 bases to trimming and J lost 5 bases; unmatched junction nucleotides: 12. The length of the CDR3 is 15 residues. The authors ran a second PCR of about 6 to 12 cycles using a sample-barcoded 5' primer and a J-beta primer mix. Each cDNA molecule was tagged by a template-switch adaptor that had 12 random nucleotides. TCRdb processed the 5' RACE reads anew with MiXCR; each CDR3 protein has one entry. The table shows some 1,800,000 distinct CDR3 sequences, with about two fifths occurring only once. This receptor was identified in a human donor in good health. The sequenced sample consisted of blood. The chain joins TRBV12-3 or TRBV12-4 to TRBJ1-2; TRBD1 aligns across 7 bases. CDR3 bases: TGTGCCAGCAGCCCGGGGGAGGGGGCAAGGTATGGCTACACCTTC. The encoded protein is CASSPGEGARYGYTF.